The T cell receptor beta chain described here comes from a study of OX40 agonist ivuxolimab in advanced cancers. Study as a whole: All patients had ivuxolimab intravenously every 2 weeks at 0.01 to 10 mg/kg.

Findings and caveats of the study: Clonal expansion among partial responders at 0.1-3.0 mg/kg ranked near the lowest. The antigen specificity of the peripheral T cells (those that were expanded) was not determined.

Remarks on this clone: The target antigen is unknown.

The data were produced by immunoSEQ multiplex PCR, yet TCRdb's version contains in-frame clones alone and is incomplete. The table lists tens of thousands of clones, about nine tenths of them singletons, with about 0.57% in the top ten. Germline CDR1 is SGHAT and CDR2 is FQNNGV. There are 19 residues in the CDR3. With 5 bases clipped from V and 0 bases from J, the junction kept 11 bases outside the gene matches. The sample in question was CD4+ or CD8+ T cells sorted from blood, obtained in a trial of the OX40 agonist ivuxolimab. V is TRBV11-2 and J is TRBJ2-1, with 12 bases identical to TRBD2. The sequence was collected from an adult with an advanced solid tumor such as melanoma, head and neck, liver or kidney cancer. CDR3 in amino acids: CASSRTSGTSGGSYNEQFF. The CDR3 region has the DNA TGTGCCAGCAGCCGGACTAGCGGGACTTCCGGGGGCTCCTACAATGAGCAGTTCTTC. The complete variable domain, with remaining parts taken from reference TRBV11-2 and TRBJ2-1, reads EAGVAQSPRYKIIEKRQSVAFWCNPISGHATLYWYQQILGQGPKLLIQFQNNGVVDDSQLPKDRFSAERLKGVDSTLKIQPAKLEDSAVYLCASSRTSGTSGGSYNEQFFGPGTRLTVL.